This paragraph reports one TCR beta chain. Its specificity is unknown. The data were obtained in a study of T cell responses to AZD1222 COVID-19 vaccine. Study results and caveats: Just a handful of AZD1222 recipients were seropositive at baseline. Repertoires in all cases were sampled only once the peak T cell response had passed. Among the donors, most were white British and more were female, and clonal diversity was possibly underestimated.

Germline loops: CDR1 LGHDT, CDR2 YNNKEL (reference sequence). V gave up 8 bases and J gave up 4 bases, with 12 bases separating them. This CDR3 has 13 residues. The method was immunoSEQ multiplex PCR; TCRdb's version includes in-frame clones alone and lacks a portion of them. The data show 110,000 or so clones, 70% to 90% seen once. The starting material was peripheral blood, obtained 28 days after the second AZD1222 dose. This TCR was sampled from an adult who received the AZD1222 COVID-19 vaccine. The rearrangement uses TRBV3-1 (or the pseudogene TRBV3-2) and TRBJ1-5; maybe TRBD1 (5 bases). This chain's CDR3 is CASSRQSNQPQHF. The CDR3 DNA sequence: TGTGCCAGCTCCCGACAGAGTAATCAGCCCCAGCATTTT.